This is a list of T cell receptor beta chains from one sample in a study of control samples from healthy donors and cancer patients. Only in-frame clones appear in the TCRdb table, and some are missing; sequencing was by immunoSEQ multiplex PCR. The sample consists of 150,000 or so clones, 90% to 95% of them appearing once. Sequenced input: blood. The receptors derive from a woman aged 25 to 39 in good health. Both conserved end residues are part of each CDR3. The D gene is left open where the match is weak. Some rows have no size entry. The others give once, few or many, or a class for an expanded clone.

.	TRBV4-3	.	14	TRBJ1-5	TGCGCCAGCAGCCGCTACACGGACGTACAGCCCCAGCATTTT	CASSRYTDVQPQHF
.	TRBV7-9	.	15	TRBJ2-3	TGTGCCAGCAGCTTGCCCAGACAGATCACAGATACGCAGTATTTT	CASSLPRQITDTQYF
TRBD2	TRBV6-2/TRBV6-3	.	14	TRBJ2-7	TGTGCCAGCATCCCGCTAGCGGGAGCCTACGAGCAGTACTTC	CASIPLAGAYEQYF
.	TRBV7-2	.	13	TRBJ2-3	TGTGCCAGCAGCTTAGGGTGGGTGGATACGCAGTATTTT	CASSLGWVDTQYF
TRBD1	TRBV29-1	.	17	TRBJ1-1	TGCAGCGTTGAAGAGGTCCCCGGGGACAGCCCCGGAACTGAAGCTTTCTTT	CSVEEVPGDSPGTEAFF
.	TRBV4-1	.	14	TRBJ2-2	TGCGCCAGCAGCCTGGCAGGCGTCACCGGGGAGCTGTTTTTT	CASSLAGVTGELFF
TRBD1	TRBV5-1	.	15	TRBJ1-1	TGCGCCAGCAGCTTGACCGTGACAGGGGGCACTGAAGCTTTCTTT	CASSLTVTGGTEAFF
.	TRBV28	.	14	TRBJ2-2	TGTGCCAGCAGTCCTAGTAAGAACACCGGGGAGCTGTTTTTT	CASSPSKNTGELFF
TRBD1	TRBV7-9	.	17	TRBJ1-4	TGTGCCAGCAGCTTAATACCCCGACAGGGATCGAATGAAAAACTGTTTTTT	CASSLIPRQGSNEKLFF
.	TRBV12-3/TRBV12-4	.	13	TRBJ1-2	TGTGCCAGCAGTTCCGACAGTTATTATGGCTACACCTTC	CASSSDSYYGYTF
TRBD2	TRBV6-5	.	15	TRBJ2-7	TGTGCCAGCAGCGGACTAGCGGGAGGTAGTTACGAGCAGTACTTC	CASSGLAGGSYEQYF
.	TRBV5-4	.	15	TRBJ2-5	TGTGCCAGCAGCGTATCTACTCAAAGGACAGAGACCCAGTACTTC	CASSVSTQRTETQYF
.	TRBV4-1	.	17	TRBJ2-7	TGCGCCAGCAGCCAAGGTCCCCCTGATTCGGGGATCTACGAGCAGTACTTC	CASSQGPPDSGIYEQYF
.	TRBV7-2	.	14	TRBJ1-2	TGTGCCAGCAGCCCAGCGGGGGGAGACCGGGGCTACACCTTC	CASSPAGGDRGYTF
TRBD2	TRBV18	.	16	TRBJ2-7	TGTGCCAGCTCACCACTTCGGCTAGCGGGGTCGGGAGAGCAGTACTTC	CASSPLRLAGSGEQYF
TRBD2	TRBV9	.	18	TRBJ2-5	TGTGCCAGCAGCGAGGCCGGGACTACGCCTGGCCTCGGCCAGACCCAGTACTTC	CASSEAGTTPGLGQTQYF
.	TRBV2	.	13	TRBJ2-1	TGTGCCAGCAGTGAAGGGGCCTGGAATGAGCAGTTCTTC	CASSEGAWNEQFF
.	TRBV28	.	15	TRBJ2-7	TGTGCCAGCACTTCGGAGGGCTTCCCCTCGGCCGAGCAGTACTTC	CASTSEGFPSAEQYF
TRBD2	TRBV29-1	.	12	TRBJ2-1	TGCAGCGTTGAAGATCCCGGGACTAGCCTGTTCTTC	CSVEDPGTSLFF
.	TRBV6-2/TRBV6-3	many	13	TRBJ2-2	TGTGCCAGCAGTTACAGGGACACCGGGGAGCTGTTTTTT	CASSYRDTGELFF
.	TRBV4-1	.	14	TRBJ1-2	TGCGCCAGCAGCCAAGGCCCGGGACACTATGGCTACACCTTC	CASSQGPGHYGYTF
.	TRBV4-1	.	13	TRBJ2-3	TGCGCCAGCAGCCAAAGAGCACCAGATACGCAGTATTTT	CASSQRAPDTQYF
TRBD2	TRBV15	.	16	TRBJ2-3	TGTGCCACCAGCAGGGTTACTAGCGGGATCACAGATACGCAGTATTTT	CATSRVTSGITDTQYF
TRBD2	TRBV4-2	.	15	TRBJ2-1	TGTGCCAGCAGCTCTAGCGGTGGGGCCCCCGATGAGCAGTTCTTC	CASSSSGGAPDEQFF
.	TRBV5-6	.	17	TRBJ2-3	TGTGCCAGCAGCCCACATAACAGGGATACCCCCACATGGACGCAGTATTTT	CASSPHNRDTPTWTQYF
.	TRBV28	.	15	TRBJ1-4	TGTGCCAGCATCCCGGGCAAAGGAGGGTCGGAAAAACTGTTTTTT	CASIPGKGGSEKLFF
TRBD2	TRBV3-1/TRBV3-2	once	18	TRBJ2-5	TGTGCCAGCAGCCCACCTACAACGACTAGCGGGAGGGTGGAGACCCAGTACTTC	CASSPPTTTSGRVETQYF
.	TRBV6-5	.	13	TRBJ1-1	TGTGCCAGCAGTCCAGGGATTGGCGCTGAAGCTTTCTTT	CASSPGIGAEAFF
.	TRBV19	once	15	TRBJ1-5	TGTGCCAGTAGTCTGAGAGACGGGTATAATCAGCCCCAGCATTTT	CASSLRDGYNQPQHF
.	TRBV27	.	19	TRBJ1-6	TGTGCCAGCAGTTTTAACCAGCGGCGACCGGGCTCCTATAATTCACCCCTCCACTTT	CASSFNQRRPGSYNSPLHF
.	TRBV19	.	15	TRBJ2-1	TGTGCCAGTAGTAAGAGACTGATTCCCTACAATGAGCAGTTCTTC	CASSKRLIPYNEQFF
.	TRBV7-2	.	15	TRBJ1-1	TGTGCCAGCAGCTTTTGGGGTGGACAGACCACTGAAGCTTTCTTT	CASSFWGGQTTEAFF
TRBD2	TRBV11-3	.	16	TRBJ2-2	TGTGCCAGCAGCTTTTGGGCTAGCGGGAACACCGGGGAGCTGTTTTTT	CASSFWASGNTGELFF
.	TRBV30	.	14	TRBJ1-1	TGTGCCTGGACTCAGGAGGGAGCGAACACTGAAGCTTTCTTT	CAWTQEGANTEAFF
.	TRBV5-4	once	12	TRBJ1-2	TGTGCCAGCAGCTTGGAACAGGGCGGCTACACCTTC	CASSLEQGGYTF
TRBD1	TRBV4-1	few	17	TRBJ1-5	TGCGCCAGCAGCCTTTACCTACAGGGGGAAGTCAATCAGCCCCAGCATTTT	CASSLYLQGEVNQPQHF
.	TRBV6-1	few	17	TRBJ2-7	TGTGCCAGCAGTGAAGCGCCGATCCGGGACCGACCCTACGAGCAGTACTTC	CASSEAPIRDRPYEQYF